The source of this TCR beta chain is a study of blood T cell repertoires in COVID-19. V shed 7 bases and J 2 bases; nucleotides not matched to a gene: 9. Per germline, CDR1 MDHEN and CDR2 SYDVKM. The CDR3 spans 16 residues. The sample holds one count of this clone. Libraries were prepared by immunoSEQ multiplex PCR; TCRdb keeps only in-frame clonotypes and omits some of them. The sample shows under 300,000 clones, approximately 90% of them seen only once. The sample taken for sequencing was PBMCs or T cells enriched from blood (not recorded which). This sequence was found in a man aged 40-49 years who had recovered from COVID-19. The gene calls are TRBV28 and TRBJ2-2; 8 bases are shared with TRBD1. CDR3 sequence reads: CASTMQGALNTGELFF. The CDR3, as DNA: TGTGCCAGCACTATGCAGGGGGCGTTAAACACCGGGGAGCTGTTTTTT.